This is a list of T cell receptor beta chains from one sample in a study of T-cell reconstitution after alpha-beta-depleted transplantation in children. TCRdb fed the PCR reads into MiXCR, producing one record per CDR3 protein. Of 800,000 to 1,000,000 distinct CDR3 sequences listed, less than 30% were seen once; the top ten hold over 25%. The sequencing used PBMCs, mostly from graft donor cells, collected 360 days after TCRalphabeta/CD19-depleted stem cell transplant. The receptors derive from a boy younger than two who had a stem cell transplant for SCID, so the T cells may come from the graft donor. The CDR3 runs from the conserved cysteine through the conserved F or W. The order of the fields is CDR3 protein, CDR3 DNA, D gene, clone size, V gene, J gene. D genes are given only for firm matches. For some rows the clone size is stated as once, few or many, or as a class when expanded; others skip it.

CSARRRETQYF	TGCAGTGCTAGGCGTCGGGAGACCCAGTACTTC	NA	NA	TRBV20-1	TRBJ2-5
CAISESSTDTQYF	TGTGCCATCAGTGAGTCGAGCACAGATACGCAGTATTTT	NA	NA	TRBV10-3	TRBJ2-3
CASSQYGSGGKTDTQYF	TGCGCCAGCAGCCAATATGGGTCAGGGGGCAAGACAGATACGCAGTATTTT	TRBD1	NA	TRBV4-1	TRBJ2-3
CASKDSGGPTGELFF	TGCGCCAGCAAGGATAGCGGGGGCCCTACCGGGGAGCTGTTTTTT	TRBD2	NA	TRBV5-1	TRBJ2-2
CASSEYGTGVGSPLHF	TGTGCCAGCAGTGAATATGGGACAGGGGTAGGTTCACCCCTCCACTTT	TRBD1	NA	TRBV25-1	TRBJ1-6
CASSLEWARDEQYF	TGCGCCAGCAGCTTGGAATGGGCACGGGACGAGCAGTACTTC	NA	NA	TRBV5-1	TRBJ2-7
CASSGLGGETQYF	TGTGCCAGCAGCGGACTAGGCGGAGAGACCCAGTACTTC	NA	NA	TRBV9	TRBJ2-5
CSARLTTQETQYF	TGCAGTGCTAGATTGACTACCCAAGAGACCCAGTACTTC	NA	NA	TRBV20-1	TRBJ2-5
CAISESKNGIPGNTIYF	TGTGCCATCAGTGAGTCGAAAAACGGGATCCCTGGAAACACCATATATTTT	NA	NA	TRBV10-3	TRBJ1-3
CASTGQLESTDTQYF	TGCGCCAGCACAGGACAGCTTGAGAGCACAGATACGCAGTATTTT	NA	few	TRBV5-1	TRBJ2-3
CASSQVGRRGNQPQHF	TGCGCCAGCAGCCAAGTGGGACGGAGGGGCAATCAGCCCCAGCATTTT	NA	NA	TRBV4-1	TRBJ1-5
CASSPWGGVSTDTQYF	TGTGCCAGCAGCCCCTGGGGGGGGGTGAGCACAGATACGCAGTATTTT	TRBD2	NA	TRBV7-3	TRBJ2-3
CASSVAGTDTQYF	TGTGCCAGCAGCGTGGCTGGCACAGATACGCAGTATTTT	NA	many	TRBV9	TRBJ2-3
CSATRGLLFTDTQYF	TGCAGTGCTACCCGGGGACTGCTATTCACAGATACGCAGTATTTT	NA	NA	TRBV20-1	TRBJ2-3
CASSLTTGRVSYEQYF	TGTGCCAGCAGTTTAACCACGGGGCGGGTCTCCTACGAGCAGTACTTC	NA	NA	TRBV27	TRBJ2-7
CATSDFPYTGGSGEQFF	TGTGCCACCAGTGATTTCCCGTATACAGGGGGATCCGGTGAGCAGTTCTTC	TRBD1	few	TRBV24-1	TRBJ2-1
CASGSDTDTQYF	TGCGCCAGCGGGAGCGACACAGATACGCAGTATTTT	NA	few	TRBV10-1	TRBJ2-3
CASLSSSSTDTQYF	TGTGCCAGCCTCAGCTCCTCTAGCACAGATACGCAGTATTTT	NA	once	TRBV7-9	TRBJ2-3
CASSTPGTSLYEQYF	TGTGCCAGCAGTACCCCCGGGACTAGTTTATACGAGCAGTACTTC	TRBD2	NA	TRBV6-2/TRBV6-3	TRBJ2-7
CASSPGTGRDTGELFF	TGCGCCAGCAGCCCTGGGACAGGGAGAGACACCGGGGAGCTGTTTTTT	TRBD1	many	TRBV5-1	TRBJ2-2
CASSQDGGTGVPYEQYF	TGTGCCAGCAGCCAAGATGGCGGCACAGGGGTCCCCTACGAGCAGTACTTC	TRBD1	NA	TRBV3-1	TRBJ2-7
CASSATSGGTGELFF	TGCGCCAGCAGCGCCACTAGCGGGGGAACCGGGGAGCTGTTTTTT	TRBD2	many	TRBV5-1	TRBJ2-2
CASSLDGASGYNEQFF	TGCGCCAGCAGCTTGGATGGGGCTAGCGGGTACAATGAGCAGTTCTTC	TRBD2	few	TRBV5-1	TRBJ2-1
CASRTDSSGNTIYF	TGTGCCAGCAGGACGGACAGCTCTGGAAACACCATATATTTT	NA	few	TRBV12-3/TRBV12-4	TRBJ1-3
CASSLRVRGARGQETQYF	TGTGCCAGCAGCCTCCGGGTCAGGGGGGCAAGAGGCCAAGAGACCCAGTACTTC	NA	NA	TRBV4-2	TRBJ2-5
CATSRDGGESYEQYF	TGTGCCACCAGCAGAGATGGAGGGGAATCTTACGAGCAGTACTTC	NA	few	TRBV15	TRBJ2-7
CASSRAGLGSSYGYTF	TGTGCCAGCAGCAGGGCAGGGCTTGGAAGCAGCTATGGCTACACCTTC	NA	few	TRBV9	TRBJ1-2
CASSLSLAGGTRDTQYF	TGCGCCAGCAGCTTGTCGCTAGCGGGGGGGACCCGGGATACGCAGTATTTT	TRBD2	few	TRBV5-1	TRBJ2-3
CAIRPGPEETQYF	TGTGCCATCCGCCCCGGACCCGAAGAGACCCAGTACTTC	NA	once	TRBV10-3	TRBJ2-5
CASSEDFYNSPLHF	TGTGCCAGCAGTGAAGACTTCTATAATTCACCCCTCCACTTT	NA	NA	TRBV2	TRBJ1-6
CASSGISTGPAGYTF	TGCGCCAGCAGCGGCATTTCGACAGGGCCTGCGGGCTACACCTTC	TRBD1	NA	TRBV5-1	TRBJ1-2
CASSHPVSPYNEQFF	TGTGCCAGCAGCCACCCAGTGTCTCCCTACAATGAGCAGTTCTTC	NA	few	TRBV3-1	TRBJ2-1
CASTRKSGGIQYF	TGTGCCAGCACCCGTAAATCGGGTGGCATTCAGTACTTC	NA	NA	TRBV7-2	TRBJ2-4
CASSTGLAGGEQFF	TGCGCCAGCAGCACGGGACTAGCGGGGGGCGAGCAGTTCTTC	TRBD2	many	TRBV5-1	TRBJ2-1
CASSESAYEQYF	TGTGCCAGCAGTGAGTCAGCCTACGAGCAGTACTTC	NA	few	TRBV25-1	TRBJ2-7
CASSSLEGSPLHF	TGTGCCAGCAGTTCCCTTGAGGGTTCACCCCTCCACTTT	NA	NA	TRBV12-3/TRBV12-4	TRBJ1-6
CASSVRDSYTDTQYF	TGTGCCAGCAGCGTTAGAGACTCTTACACAGATACGCAGTATTTT	NA	NA	TRBV9	TRBJ2-3
CASSDRSPNTGELFF	TGTGCCAGCAGTGACAGGTCTCCGAACACCGGGGAGCTGTTTTTT	NA	NA	TRBV2	TRBJ2-2
CASSLGAVPGELFF	TGCGCCAGCAGCTTGGGAGCGGTCCCCGGGGAGCTGTTTTTT	NA	few	TRBV5-1	TRBJ2-2
CASSWSRSTRSSYNEQFF	TGTGCCAGCAGTTGGTCGCGGAGCACCCGAAGCTCCTACAATGAGCAGTTCTTC	NA	NA	TRBV28	TRBJ2-1
CAISELGEAFF	TGTGCCATCAGTGAGCTGGGGGAAGCTTTCTTT	NA	NA	TRBV10-3	TRBJ1-1